These 24 T cell receptor beta chains came from one sample sequenced in a study of cytomegalovirus exposure and HLA in healthy donors. A multiplex PCR was run with 60 Vbeta primers and 13 Jbeta primers. Clones were read by immunoSEQ multiplex PCR, and TCRdb kept only the in-frame ones, dropping some. The table shows some 150,000 clones, with roughly 82% occurring only once. The specimen sequenced was PBMCs. The receptors were gathered from a man aged 45-65 years in good health and CMV-seropositive.

V usage is TRBV6-5 and J usage is TRBJ1-6; TRBD1 might be the D (5 bases). Per germline, CDR1 MNHEY and CDR2 SVGAGI. V lost 5 bases and J lost 7, with 12 bases in between. This CDR3 has 14 amino acids. The CDR3, as DNA: TGTGCCAGCAGTAAGACAGAATTCAATTCACCCCTCCACTTT. Protein product: CASSKTEFNSPLHF.

Worth noting for this clone: The CDR3 end shows no conserved phenylalanine or tryptophan, and so a read error is likely. The V call is TRBV28, the J call TRBJ1-2; TRBD1 aligns across 10 bases. Germline assignment: CDR1 MDHEN and CDR2 SYDVKM. V was pared by 7 bases and J by 6 bases, with 5 bases of the junction left unmatched. The CDR3 extends over 13 amino acids. CDR3 sequence (DNA): TGTGCCAGCACCCTGGGACAGGGGAATGGCTACACCCTC. Its translation: CASTLGQGNGYTL.

This chain uses TRBV11-1 with TRBJ1-1, with 7 bases aligning to TRBD1. Germline trimming cut 7 bases from V and 3 bases from J; bases unmatched to any gene: 5. Germline CDR1 SGHAT, CDR2 FQDESV (reference sequence). The CDR3 is 13 residues long. CDR3 protein: CASTRDSYTEAFF. For the CDR3, the DNA is TGTGCCAGCACCCGGGACAGCTACACTGAAGCTTTCTTT. The full variable domain, in which reference TRBV11-1 and TRBJ1-1 provide the parts outside the CDR3, is EAEVAQSPRYKITEKSQAVAFWCDPISGHATLYWYRQILGQGPELLVQFQDESVVDDSQLPKDRFSAERLKGVDSTLKIQPAELGDSAMYLCASTRDSYTEAFFGQGTRLTVV.

About this clone itself: The germline gene is not matched at one end of the junction; a read error may be the cause. This sequence joins TRBV7-9 and TRBJ2-7; 9 nucleotides line up with TRBD1. CDR3 length: 15 residues. The germline CDR1 and CDR2 sequences are SEHNR and FQNEAQ (reference sequence). This chain's CDR3 is CSSSLDRQGGYEQYF. DNA of the CDR3: TGTTCCAGCAGCTTAGACAGACAGGGGGGCTACGAGCAGTACTTC.

The J gene is TRBJ2-5, the V gene TRBV7-9, with D tentatively TRBD2 (5 bases). The germline CDR1 and CDR2 sequences are SEHNR and FQNEAQ (reference sequence). Trimming shortened V by 0 bases and J by 0 bases, and 8 bases separated the two germline ends. This CDR3 has 15 amino acids. CDR3: CASSLAGEYQETQYF. DNA of the CDR3: TGTGCCAGCAGCTTAGCCGGGGAATACCAAGAGACCCAGTACTTC.

This clone has a handful of counts. V gene TRBV6-5 combines with J gene TRBJ1-2; 7 bases align to TRBD1. Per the germline V gene, CDR1 is MNHEY and CDR2 is SVGAGI. V lost 8 bases to trimming and J lost 1 base; unmatched junction nucleotides: 7. CDR3 length equals 14 residues. The CDR3 DNA reads as TGTGCCAGCCTAGGGACAGTCTATAACTATGGCTACACCTTC. It is translated as CASLGTVYNYGYTF.

J is TRBJ2-1 and V is TRBV6-4; D possibly corresponds to TRBD1 (8 bases). Trimming pared 11 bases from V and 3 bases from J, leaving 14 bases between. The CDR3 is 13 residues long. The germline V gene encodes CDR1 MRHNA and CDR2 SNTAGT. CDR3 DNA: TGTGCCGGTACAGGGGGGGACTACAATGAGCAGTTCTTC. Translation: CAGTGGDYNEQFF.

The chain couples TRBV28 to TRBJ1-2, with a weak D call TRBD1 (6 bases). Trimming took 5 bases from V and 3 from J, leaving 7 bases between them. The CDR3 has 12 residues. Germline CDR1 is MDHEN and CDR2 is SYDVKM. The DNA of the CDR3 is TGTGCCAGCAGTCCAGGGGACTATGGCTACACCTTC. The encoded protein is CASSPGDYGYTF.

V usage is TRBV7-2 and J usage is TRBJ1-5, with a weak D call TRBD1 (6 bases). The CDR3 is 16 amino acids. In germline, CDR1 is SGHTA, CDR2 FQGNSA. Deletions cut 0 bases from V and 0 bases from J, with 9 bases between. The CDR3 protein is CASSLAGAGSNQPQHF. As DNA, the CDR3 is TGTGCCAGCAGCTTAGCGGGGGCGGGTAGCAATCAGCCCCAGCATTTT.

This chain connects TRBV11-2 to TRBJ1-4; unclear D gene. CDR1 is SGHAT and CDR2 is FQNNGV in the germline V gene. There are 14 residues in the CDR3. V lost 5 bases and J lost 5, with 12 bases in between. In DNA form, the CDR3 reads TGTGCCAGCAGCCGCCGGGTCCTGAATGAAAAACTGTTTTTT. Encoded protein: CASSRRVLNEKLFF.

This rearrangement joins TRBV5-1 to TRBJ1-1, with a possible D match to TRBD1 (5 bases). V was cut by 0 bases and J by 3 bases, with 6 bases left in between. CDR1 SGHRS and CDR2 YFSETQ come from the germline V gene. This CDR3 comprises 13 residues. This CDR3 reads CASSLGRDTEAFF. The CDR3 DNA follows: TGCGCCAGCAGCTTGGGCAGGGACACTGAAGCTTTCTTT.

The rearrangement links TRBV6-5 to TRBJ2-3; D call uncertain. The CDR3 covers 16 residues. Germline V gene sequence: CDR1 MNHEY, CDR2 SVGAGI. Trimming took off 2 bases at V and 1 base at J, with 13 bases between the two ends. This CDR3 is CASSYETPRGTDTQYF. The DNA of the CDR3 is TGTGCCAGCAGTTACGAGACACCCAGAGGCACAGATACGCAGTATTTT.

The chain combines TRBV6-5 with TRBJ1-2; D call uncertain. CDR3 length: 13 residues. The V gene's germline CDR1 is MNHEY and CDR2 SVGAGI. V was clipped by 6 bases and J by 1 base, with 9 bases between them. CDR3 DNA sequence: TGTGCCAGCAGGCCCCAGAATAACTATGGCTACACCTTC. This encodes CASRPQNNYGYTF.

This clone was observed a few times. J is TRBJ2-7 and V is TRBV9; 9 bases fit TRBD1. CDR1 is SGDLS and CDR2 is YYNGEE in the germline V gene. V shed 3 bases, J shed 1 base, and the junction held 5 bases outside the gene matches. The CDR3 consists of 15 residues. CDR3 bases: TGTGCCAGCAGCGCCACCGGACAGGGGTCCTACGAGCAGTACTTC. The encoded protein is CASSATGQGSYEQYF. The whole variable domain, filled in from reference TRBV9 and TRBJ2-7, reads DSGVTQTPKHLITATGQRVTLRCSPRSGDLSVYWYQQSLDQGLQFLIQYYNGEERAKGNILERFSAQQFPDLHSELNLSSLELGDSALYFCASSATGQGSYEQYFGPGTRLTVT.

V usage is TRBV14 and J usage is TRBJ1-1, with D tentatively TRBD1 (5 bases). Trimming pared 0 bases from V and 4 bases from J, leaving 12 bases between. The V gene's germline CDR1 is SGHDN and CDR2 FVKESK. The CDR3 runs 15 residues. CDR3 DNA sequence: TGTGCCAGCAGCCAAGATTTCGGGGGTGTCACTGAAGCTTTCTTT. Protein product: CASSQDFGGVTEAFF.

J is TRBJ1-1 and V is TRBV28; D not resolved. Trimming shortened V by 2 bases and J by 3 bases, and 10 bases separated the two germline ends. In germline, CDR1 is MDHEN, CDR2 SYDVKM. The CDR3 spans 14 residues. The CDR3 here is CASSLRGLDTEAFF. The CDR3 nucleotides are TGTGCCAGCAGTTTACGGGGATTGGACACTGAAGCTTTCTTT.

This sequence joins TRBV2 and TRBJ1-2; 7 bases agree with TRBD1. The CDR3 runs 18 residues. Germline CDR1 and CDR2: SNHLY and FYNNEI. J was trimmed by 0 bases and V by 3 bases; bases with no gene match: 13. The CDR3 region is CASSDRGTETEANYGYTF. DNA of the CDR3: TGTGCCAGCAGTGACCGGGGGACAGAGACCGAAGCTAACTATGGCTACACCTTC.

The gene calls are TRBV7-3 and TRBJ2-2; 9 nucleotides line up with TRBD2. Germline CDR1 SGHTA, CDR2 FQGTGA. V lost 5 bases, J lost 4 bases, and 11 bases stayed unmatched. This CDR3 has 17 amino acids. The CDR3 DNA is TGTGCCAGCAGCCACAATCCGGCTAGCGGGGCCACCGGGGAGCTGTTTTTT. Protein sequence: CASSHNPASGATGELFF.

The rearrangement uses TRBV10-2 and TRBJ2-5, with TRBD1 identical over 10 bases. The V and J ends lost 11 bases and 1 base, in that order; junction bases with no gene match: 4. The CDR3 has 13 amino acids. Germline V gene data show CDR1 as WSHSY and CDR2 as SAAADI. DNA of the CDR3: TGCGCCGTCCGGGACAGGGGCCAAGAGACCCAGTACTTC. Its protein product is CAVRDRGQETQYF.

The V call is TRBV15, the J call TRBJ2-3; D call uncertain. The CDR3 totals 14 residues. V lost 0 bases, J lost 2 bases, and 6 bases lay in between. Germline CDR1 and CDR2: LNHNV and YYDKDF (reference sequence). For the CDR3, the DNA is TGTGCCACCAGCAGAGAATCCAACACAGATACGCAGTATTTT. Protein sequence: CATSRESNTDTQYF.

The chain employs TRBV5-6 and TRBJ2-7; a weak D match, TRBD2 (6 bases). Between the trimmed V and J ends, which lost 7 bases and 4 bases, there was a span of 18 bases. The CDR3 is made up of 14 amino acids. Germline V gives CDR1 SGHDT, CDR2 YYEEEE. CDR3 nucleotides: TGTGCCAGCTACCCCCGGGACTCATATTACGAGCAGTACTTC. Protein sequence: CASYPRDSYYEQYF.

The CDR3 sequence: CASSFLGGAYLQYF. CDR3 nucleotide sequence: TGTGCCAGCAGCTTCCTCGGGGGGGCTTACCTTCAGTACTTC. This sequence joins TRBV11-2 and TRBJ2-7; 8 bases map to TRBD2. Germline V lookup: CDR1 SGHAT, CDR2 FQNNGV. V was clipped by 3 bases and J by 10 bases; unmatched bases: 11. The CDR3 has 14 residues.

This sequence joins TRBV19 and TRBJ2-2; TRBD1 agrees at 7 bases. The CDR3 has 14 amino acids. Germline V gene sequence: CDR1 LNHDA, CDR2 SQIVND (reference sequence). The trim removed 8 bases at V and 8 bases at J, leaving 11 bases unmatched. In DNA, the CDR3 is TGTGCCAGTCGCAACCGAGGGGGCGGGGGGGAGCTGTTTTTT. Encoded protein: CASRNRGGGGELFF. The full variable domain, in which reference TRBV19 and TRBJ2-2 provide the parts outside the CDR3, is DGGITQSPKYLFRKEGQNVTLSCEQNLNHDAMYWYRQDPGQGLRLIYYSQIVNDFQKGDIAEGYSVSREKKESFPLTVTSAQKNPTAFYLCASRNRGGGGELFFGEGSRLTVL.

The V gene is TRBV13, the J gene TRBJ2-3; TRBD2 agrees at 8 bases. V shed 3 bases and J 0 bases; nucleotides not matched to a gene: 2. The germline V gene has CDR1 PRHDT and CDR2 FYEKMQ (reference sequence). The CDR3 is made up of 15 amino acids. CDR3 coding DNA: TGTGCCAGCAGCTTTACTAGCGGAAGCACAGATACGCAGTATTTT. It specifies CASSFTSGSTDTQYF.